One and the same sample provided the 20 T cell receptor beta chains below, sequenced in a study of cytomegalovirus exposure and HLA in healthy donors. The primer mix had 60 Vbeta and 13 Jbeta primers. Repertoires were generated with immunoSEQ multiplex PCR, while TCRdb's copy carries only in-frame clones and drops some. The sample records roughly 100,000 clones, around 85% being singletons. The sample was PBMCs. The source is a man between 40 and 49 years old in good health and CMV-seropositive.

The chain has TRBV2 and TRBJ1-2, with TRBD1 matching 7 bases. This CDR3 has 14 residues. From germline, CDR1 is SNHLY and CDR2 FYNNEI. Trimming cost V 6 bases and J 1 base; bases outside gene matches: 5. DNA of the CDR3: TGTGCCAGCAGGCAGACAGGGAGTAACTATGGCTACACCTTC. Its protein is CASRQTGSNYGYTF. The variable domain in full, completed from reference TRBV2 and TRBJ1-2, reads EPEVTQTPSHQVTQMGQEVILRCVPISNHLYFYWYRQILGQKVEFLVSFYNNEISEKSEIFDDQFSVERPDGSNFTLKIRSTKLEDSAMYFCASRQTGSNYGYTFGSGTRLTVV.

The chain couples TRBV5-1 to TRBJ2-3; D unclear. The CDR3 is 14 residues long. CDR1 is SGHRS and CDR2 is YFSETQ in the germline V gene. V dropped 4 bases and J dropped 4 bases, with 13 bases sitting between them. In DNA, the CDR3 is TGCGCCAGCAGCCACCTGACCCGGGCAGATACGCAGTATTTT. Amino acid sequence: CASSHLTRADTQYF.

The gene calls are TRBV30 and TRBJ2-3, with 7 bases lining up with TRBD1. CDR1 is GTSNPN and CDR2 is SVGIG in the germline V gene (reference sequence). With V trimmed by 2 bases and J by 3 bases, 11 bases remained unmatched. The CDR3 is made up of 16 amino acids. The CDR3 here is CAWSPPDRFLTDTQYF. The CDR3 bases are TGTGCCTGGAGTCCTCCGGACAGGTTTTTGACAGATACGCAGTATTTT.

The chain is built from TRBV19 and TRBJ2-1; 9 bases align to TRBD2. This CDR3 spans 14 amino acids. V was clipped by 4 bases and J by 3 bases; unmatched bases: 1. CDR1 and CDR2 from the germline V gene are LNHDA and SQIVND (reference sequence). The CDR3 region has the DNA TGTGCCAGTAGTAAACTAGCGGGCTACAATGAGCAGTTCTTC. It encodes CASSKLAGYNEQFF.

This sequence joins TRBV29-1 and TRBJ2-7; D unresolved. This CDR3 spans 15 amino acids. The germline V gene encodes CDR1 SQVTM and CDR2 ANQGSEA. V lost 0 bases and J lost 6, with 18 bases in between. CDR3 DNA sequence: TGCAGCGTTGAAGAGCGAGCAAGACCTACGGGCGAGCAGTACTTC. It encodes CSVEERARPTGEQYF.

This chain connects TRBV7-9 to TRBJ2-7; 11 nucleotides align to TRBD2. The germline CDR1 and CDR2 sequences are SEHNR and FQNEAQ (reference sequence). V shed 1 base and J 3 bases; nucleotides not matched to a gene: 5. CDR3 length: 16 amino acids. The CDR3 DNA is TGTGCCAGCAGCTTAGGAAAGACTAGCGGGGACTACGAGCAGTACTTC. This gives the protein CASSLGKTSGDYEQYF.

This clone appeared a single time. The J gene is TRBJ2-3, the V gene TRBV5-1, with TRBD2 identical over 9 bases. Germline loops: CDR1 SGHRS, CDR2 YFSETQ. The V and J ends lost 4 bases and 1 base, in that order; junction bases with no gene match: 7. This CDR3 is 16 amino acids long. As DNA, the CDR3 is TGCGCCAGCAGCCCGGGGGCTAGCGGGGGCACAGATACGCAGTATTTT. Its protein is CASSPGASGGTDTQYF.

J is TRBJ1-2 and V is TRBV6-5; D call uncertain. Germline loops: CDR1 MNHEY, CDR2 SVGAGI. The ends were cut back, 4 bases at V and 2 bases at J, with 11 bases in the middle. CDR3 length equals 14 residues. The CDR3 spells CASSSRGGNYGYTF. The CDR3 DNA reads as TGTGCCAGCAGTTCCCGGGGAGGCAACTATGGCTACACCTTC.

This sequence joins TRBV6-5 and TRBJ1-1; D might be TRBD1 (6 bases). The germline V gene encodes CDR1 MNHEY and CDR2 SVGAGI. The CDR3 is 14 amino acids. The V and J ends lost 4 bases and 1 base respectively, with 10 bases between them. CDR3 loop: CASSLQGANTEAFF. CDR3 nucleotide sequence: TGTGCCAGCAGTTTACAGGGAGCGAACACTGAAGCTTTCTTT.

This clone was detected a few times. The genes are TRBV5-1 and TRBJ2-1; 10 bases match TRBD2. The junction had 9 bases not matched to a gene; V was cut back by 1 base and J by 8 bases. Germline values: CDR1 SGHRS, CDR2 YFSETQ. This CDR3 has 16 residues. The CDR3 nucleotides read TGCGCCAGCAGCTTGAGAGTCTTAGCGGGGGGTCATGAGCAGTTCTTC. Protein: CASSLRVLAGGHEQFF.

The CDR3 DNA follows: TGTGCCAGCAGCCTACAGGGCGGGAGTCAGCCCCAGCATTTT. It codes for CASSLQGGSQPQHF. J is TRBJ1-5 and V is TRBV6-5, with D perhaps matching TRBD1 (6 bases). V lost 6 bases and J lost 6, with 15 bases in between. CDR1 and CDR2 (germline): MNHEY, SVGAGI. The CDR3 totals 14 residues.

Notes on this clone: Other DNA sequences in this specimen translate into the identical CDR3. The V and J genes are TRBV5-1 and TRBJ2-7, with TRBD1 as a possible D gene (6 bases). The germline V gene encodes CDR1 SGHRS and CDR2 YFSETQ. This CDR3 contains 14 residues. The V and J ends lost 2 bases and 2 bases respectively, with 11 bases between them. CDR3 nucleotide sequence: TGCGCCAGCAGCTTAGCTTCAGGGGCCTACGAGCAGTACTTC. It yields the protein CASSLASGAYEQYF.

CDR3 sequence reads: CASSIRRNQPQHF. The CDR3 DNA follows: TGTGCCAGTAGTATCAGGAGGAATCAGCCCCAGCATTTT. The chain combines TRBV19 with TRBJ1-5; no definite D call. V lost 3 bases, J lost 4 bases, and 7 bases lay in between. This CDR3 is 13 amino acids long. CDR1 is LNHDA and CDR2 is SQIVND in the germline V gene (reference sequence).

The rearrangement links TRBV5-1 to TRBJ2-5; weak D call: TRBD1 (5 bases). The J call may not be correct, given that the DNA end is closer to TRBJ2-7. CDR1 SGHRS and CDR2 YFSETQ come from the germline V gene. The CDR3 runs to 13 residues. The CDR3 region is CASSSPDIYEQYF. The DNA for the CDR3 is TGCGCCAGCAGTTCCCCGGACATCTACGAGCAGTACTTC.

This clone showed up just once. This sample includes further DNA sequences coding for the same CDR3. J is TRBJ2-3 and V is TRBV11-2; D perhaps matches TRBD1 (5 bases). Per germline, CDR1 SGHAT and CDR2 FQNNGV. CDR3 length: 12 residues. The V gene lost 5 bases and the J gene lost 3 bases, with 6 bases spanning the gap. This CDR3 is CASSPGTDTQYF. CDR3 nucleotide sequence: TGTGCCAGCAGCCCAGGGACAGATACGCAGTATTTT. The complete variable domain, with remaining parts taken from reference TRBV11-2 and TRBJ2-3, reads EAGVAQSPRYKIIEKRQSVAFWCNPISGHATLYWYQQILGQGPKLLIQFQNNGVVDDSQLPKDRFSAERLKGVDSTLKIQPAKLEDSAVYLCASSPGTDTQYFGPGTRLTVL.

The V gene is TRBV4-2, the J gene TRBJ1-1; D is possibly TRBD1 (6 bases). Trimming removed 0 bases from V and 11 bases from J, with 16 bases in between. The V gene's germline CDR1 is LGHNA and CDR2 YNFKEQ. The CDR3 consists of 14 residues. The chain's CDR3 is CASSQDEGEFGAFF. Here the CDR3 DNA reads TGTGCCAGCAGCCAAGATGAGGGGGAATTCGGCGCTTTCTTT.

This chain joins TRBV19 and TRBJ2-3; 10 bases align to TRBD1. This CDR3 comprises 15 residues. The germline V gene has CDR1 LNHDA and CDR2 SQIVND (reference sequence). J gave up 1 base and V 4 bases, and 2 bases lay outside the gene matches. The CDR3 region has the DNA TGTGCCAGTAGTAAGACAGGGGGCCGCACAGATACGCAGTATTTT. Encoded protein: CASSKTGGRTDTQYF.

The chain links TRBV7-8 to TRBJ2-7; possible D gene TRBD2, 7 bases. V lost 4 bases to trimming and J lost 2 bases, with 15 bases between them. The CDR3 is 15 amino acids. Germline CDR1 is SGHVS and CDR2 is FQNEAQ. The CDR3 loop is CASSSTRGRAYEQYF. CDR3 bases: TGTGCCAGCAGCTCAACTAGGGGGAGGGCCTACGAGCAGTACTTC.

This chain connects TRBV18 to TRBJ1-1, with a weak D call TRBD1 (6 bases). CDR3 length: 13 amino acids. The germline V and J ends were trimmed by 3 bases and 8 bases, with 13 bases remaining between them. Germline lookup yields CDR1 KGHSH and CDR2 LQKENI. CDR3 nucleotide sequence: TGTGCCAGCTCACCCGACCAGGGGAAAGAAGCTTTCTTT. Translating it yields CASSPDQGKEAFF.

The chain links TRBV18 to TRBJ2-1; no firm D call. The CDR3 has 14 residues. Per germline, CDR1 KGHSH and CDR2 LQKENI. V was shortened by 2 bases and J by 7 bases, with 12 bases between the two germline ends. The CDR3 loop is CASSPTAARNEQFF. DNA for the CDR3: TGTGCCAGCTCACCAACGGCGGCTAGGAATGAGCAGTTCTTC.